This T cell receptor beta chain was retrieved from a study of OX40 agonist ivuxolimab in advanced cancers. Study-wide results and limits: Expanded peripheral T-cell antigen specificity went undetermined. By week 6 at 0.1 to 3.0 mg/kg, blood CD4+ and CD8+ T cells had expanded clonally.

The assay was immunoSEQ multiplex PCR, and TCRdb's table has in-frame clones only and misses some. This repertoire shows more than 65,000 clones, roughly 93% found once; its top ten account for around 14%. In the case of this clone: No antigen is known for it.

Deletions cut 6 bases from V and 4 bases from J, with 9 bases between. CDR3 size: 12 residues. Germline V gives CDR1 SEHNR, CDR2 FQNEAQ (reference sequence). This rearrangement joins TRBV7-9 to TRBJ1-2; D ambiguous. This TCR came from an adult with an advanced solid tumor such as melanoma, head and neck, liver or kidney cancer. The material sequenced was CD4+ or CD8+ T cells sorted from blood, taken in a trial of the OX40 agonist ivuxolimab. The CDR3 DNA is TGTGCCAGCAGGATCACAGCCTATGGCTACACCTTC. Translation: CASRITAYGYTF.